This TCR beta chain was obtained from a study of cytomegalovirus exposure and HLA in healthy donors. Study-level points and caveats: Listed as cytomegalovirus-associated were 150 to 200 TCR beta chains.

Details on this clone: The antigen is not known.

Germline V gene data show CDR1 as SNHLY and CDR2 as FYNNEI. Trimming cost V 7 bases and J 7 bases; bases outside gene matches: 14. The length of the CDR3 is 16 residues. Assay: immunoSEQ multiplex PCR; the TCRdb copy retains only in-frame clones and omits some. The sample shows around 140,000 clones, less than 95% of them seen only once. This chain uses TRBV2 with TRBJ2-1, with TRBD2 matching 9 bases. This receptor was identified in a young man in good health and CMV-seropositive. The sample comprised PBMCs. The CDR3 bases are TGTGCCAGCAACGGTCGGCGGCTAGCGGGATTAAATGAGCAGTTCTTC. It is translated as CASNGRRLAGLNEQFF.